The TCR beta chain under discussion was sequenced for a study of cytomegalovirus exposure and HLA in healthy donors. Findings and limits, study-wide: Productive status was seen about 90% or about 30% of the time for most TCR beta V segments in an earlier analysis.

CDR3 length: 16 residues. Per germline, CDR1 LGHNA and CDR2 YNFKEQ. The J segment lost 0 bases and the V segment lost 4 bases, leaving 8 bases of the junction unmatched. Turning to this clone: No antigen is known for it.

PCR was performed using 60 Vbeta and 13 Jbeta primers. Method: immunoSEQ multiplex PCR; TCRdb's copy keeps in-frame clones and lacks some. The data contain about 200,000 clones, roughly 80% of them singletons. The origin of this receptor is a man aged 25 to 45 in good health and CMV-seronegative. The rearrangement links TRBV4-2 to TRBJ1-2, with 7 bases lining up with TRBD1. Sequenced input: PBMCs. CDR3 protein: CASSRDSTNPNYGYTF. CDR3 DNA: TGTGCCAGCAGCCGGGACAGCACAAATCCTAACTATGGCTACACCTTC.